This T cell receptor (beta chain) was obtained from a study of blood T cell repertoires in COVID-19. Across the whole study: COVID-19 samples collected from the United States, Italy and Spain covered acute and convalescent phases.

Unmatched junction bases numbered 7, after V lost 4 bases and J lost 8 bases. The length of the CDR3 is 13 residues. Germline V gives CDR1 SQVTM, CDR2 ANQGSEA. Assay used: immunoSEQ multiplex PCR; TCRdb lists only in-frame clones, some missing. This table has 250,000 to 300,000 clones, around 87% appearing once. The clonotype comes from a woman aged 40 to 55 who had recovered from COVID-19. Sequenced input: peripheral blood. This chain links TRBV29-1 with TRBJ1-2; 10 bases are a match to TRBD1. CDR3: CSVADRGRRGYTF. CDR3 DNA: TGCAGCGTTGCCGACAGGGGGCGCAGAGGCTACACCTTC.